This TCR beta chain is from a study of TIL therapy for anti-PD-1-resistant metastatic lung cancer. In the study overall: Tumor harvest preceded PD-1/PD-L1 blockade, followed by nivolumab treatment. Most patients had lung adenocarcinoma.

This CDR3 contains 14 residues. The V and J ends lost 5 bases and 3 bases respectively, with 14 bases between them. Germline CDR1 MDHEN, CDR2 SYDVKM. The libraries were made with immunoSEQ v3. Sequencing depth was approximately 1.8 million read pairs for survey level, about 5-6 million for deep. The assay was immunoSEQ multiplex PCR, and TCRdb's table has in-frame clones only and misses some. The sample contains tens of thousands of clones, around three quarters of which appear only once. Regarding time point: pre-treatment sample, taken before nivolumab and TIL therapy. This clonotype was obtained from a woman aged 25-85 years with non-small cell lung cancer. This material consisted of blood, taken at baseline. The V call is TRBV28, the J call TRBJ2-7, with a weak D call TRBD1 (6 bases). The CDR3 loop reads CASSLGQGSYEQYF. The DNA of the CDR3 is TGTGCCAGCAGTCTCGGCCAGGGGAGCTACGAGCAGTACTTC.